The clone carrying this TCR beta chain was seen at least ten times. Its antigen remains unidentified. CDR3 length equals 13 residues. CDR1 SGHDN and CDR2 FVKESK come from the germline V gene. V gave up 4 bases and J gave up 0 bases, with 5 bases separating them. The TCRbeta library incorporated unique molecular identifiers. TCRdb re-analysed the PCR reads in MiXCR, keeping a single row per CDR3 protein. The table includes about 490,000 distinct CDR3 sequences, roughly a tenth detected once. The source of the sample is a study of T-cell reconstitution after alpha-beta-depleted transplantation in children. Regarding the study as a whole: By one year post-transplant, T-cell counts and diversity largely arose from T cells that were newly produced. Reports say that about two months after transplant, the alpha-beta T cells came out of several hundred graft clones that had expanded.

The receptor comes from a child younger than 10 with inherited bone marrow failure, due to receive a stem cell transplant. Source: PBMCs, taken before TCRalphabeta/CD19-depleted stem cell transplant. The V call is TRBV14, the J call TRBJ2-3; D not certain. CDR3 loop: CASSLLSTDTQYF. The CDR3 DNA reads TGTGCCAGCAGCCTCCTCAGCACAGATACGCAGTATTTT.